These T cell receptor beta chains were read from a single sample in a study of CD8 T cells in ankylosing spondylitis. TCRdb re-called the 5' RACE reads with MiXCR, one entry per CDR3 protein. This repertoire shows around 300,000 distinct CDR3 sequences, more than 20% found once; its top ten account for about 3.7%. What was sequenced was blood, either unsorted or a sorted T cell fraction (not recorded which). All receptors come from a female donor with ankylosing spondylitis or in good health (not recorded which). The CDR3 runs from the conserved cysteine through the conserved F or W. The order of the fields is V gene, J gene, CDR3 protein.

v_call: TRBV29-1; j_call: TRBJ1-2; cdr3_aa: CSVEDRQTNYGYTF
v_call: TRBV3-1; j_call: TRBJ2-1; cdr3_aa: CASRLASSYNEQFF
v_call: TRBV7-2; j_call: TRBJ1-6; cdr3_aa: CASSPLQGSTPLHF
v_call: TRBV20-1; j_call: TRBJ2-1; cdr3_aa: CSARVSLGLAGGLSSYNEQFF
v_call: TRBV2; j_call: TRBJ2-3; cdr3_aa: CASQRDSNTDTQYF
v_call: TRBV9; j_call: TRBJ2-1; cdr3_aa: CASSVAEGVRNEQFF
v_call: TRBV9; j_call: TRBJ2-7; cdr3_aa: CASSVAPGPSSYEQYF
v_call: TRBV30; j_call: TRBJ2-7; cdr3_aa: CAWSSRRPYEQYF
v_call: TRBV6-5; j_call: TRBJ2-5; cdr3_aa: CASRRAGTETQYF
v_call: TRBV6-5; j_call: TRBJ2-5; cdr3_aa: CASSYRGTSGKETQYF
v_call: TRBV29-1; j_call: TRBJ2-5; cdr3_aa: CSVVGDGTTQETQYF
v_call: TRBV5-1; j_call: TRBJ1-1; cdr3_aa: CASSLSSRNTEAFF
v_call: TRBV7-4; j_call: TRBJ2-7; cdr3_aa: CASSLGPAGKWKQYF
v_call: TRBV7-2; j_call: TRBJ2-1; cdr3_aa: CASSLAGTVHQFF
v_call: TRBV29-1; j_call: TRBJ2-1; cdr3_aa: CSSGTLHNEQFF
v_call: TRBV29-1; j_call: TRBJ2-1; cdr3_aa: CSSSSGSGEQFF
v_call: TRBV20-1; j_call: TRBJ2-1; cdr3_aa: CSARVIGTGHNEQFF
v_call: TRBV15; j_call: TRBJ2-3; cdr3_aa: CATSRDVAADTQYF
v_call: TRBV18; j_call: TRBJ1-5; cdr3_aa: CASSPLGGLNQPQHF
v_call: TRBV6-2/TRBV6-3; j_call: TRBJ2-5; cdr3_aa: CASSYSVATQYF
v_call: TRBV3-1; j_call: TRBJ2-1; cdr3_aa: CASSSRRTSGSPEQFF
v_call: TRBV7-9; j_call: TRBJ1-1; cdr3_aa: CASSPLVDGAEAFF
v_call: TRBV3-1; j_call: TRBJ2-7; cdr3_aa: CASSQGREAYEQYF
v_call: TRBV6-5; j_call: TRBJ2-3; cdr3_aa: CASSYGGRGDTQYF
v_call: TRBV20-1; j_call: TRBJ2-1; cdr3_aa: CSALGGSNEQFF
v_call: TRBV10-2; j_call: TRBJ2-1; cdr3_aa: CASSLADLEQFF
v_call: TRBV19; j_call: TRBJ2-3; cdr3_aa: CASSDQGSTDTQYF
v_call: TRBV6-6; j_call: TRBJ1-3; cdr3_aa: CASSTGPGNTIYF
v_call: TRBV10-3; j_call: TRBJ1-3; cdr3_aa: CAIRGSGNTIYF
v_call: TRBV7-2; j_call: TRBJ2-1; cdr3_aa: CASSRTGPATNEQFF
v_call: TRBV5-1; j_call: TRBJ2-1; cdr3_aa: CASSLVLAGRRDEQFF
v_call: TRBV7-2; j_call: TRBJ1-4; cdr3_aa: CACSRETNEKLFF
v_call: TRBV10-3; j_call: TRBJ2-3; cdr3_aa: CAISRAVGNTQYF
v_call: TRBV29-1; j_call: TRBJ2-2; cdr3_aa: CSVDLPRNGLAGGANTGELFF
v_call: TRBV5-1; j_call: TRBJ2-5; cdr3_aa: CASSPTLAGVNKTQYF
v_call: TRBV12-3/TRBV12-4; j_call: TRBJ1-5; cdr3_aa: CASSLTVDQPQHF
v_call: TRBV3-1; j_call: TRBJ2-1; cdr3_aa: CASTQGDEQFF
v_call: TRBV5-1; j_call: TRBJ2-4; cdr3_aa: CASSPSGIIQYF
v_call: TRBV29-1; j_call: TRBJ2-1; cdr3_aa: CSVERDRDNEQFF
v_call: TRBV30; j_call: TRBJ2-1; cdr3_aa: CAWRPGGYNEQFF
v_call: TRBV20-1; j_call: TRBJ2-3; cdr3_aa: CSASSVAGFTDTQYF
v_call: TRBV3-1; j_call: TRBJ2-3; cdr3_aa: CASRLTSGRIGRTDTQYF
v_call: TRBV29-1; j_call: TRBJ2-7; cdr3_aa: CSVEWQDTRRLSYEQYF
v_call: TRBV7-8; j_call: TRBJ2-5; cdr3_aa: CASSLEREKRKTQYF
v_call: TRBV20-1; j_call: TRBJ2-1; cdr3_aa: CSARAPDRSYNEQFF
v_call: TRBV18; j_call: TRBJ2-5; cdr3_aa: CASSEFKETQYF
v_call: TRBV6-2/TRBV6-3; j_call: TRBJ2-6; cdr3_aa: CASSYKGDMGISGANVLTF
v_call: TRBV27; j_call: TRBJ1-1; cdr3_aa: CASSLMGQGYTEAFF